What follows are 14 T cell receptor beta chains derived from one specimen sequenced in a study of molecular identifiers for immune sequencing clone quantification. MiXCR, applied by TCRdb to the PCR reads, yields one record per CDR3 protein. The sample contains about 70,000 distinct CDR3 sequences, around a sixth of which appear only once. Sequencing was carried out using naive CD8+ T cells from blood, with Jurkat cell RNA spiked in. As for subset: FACS-sorted CD8+CD4-CCR7+CD45RA+ naive T cells. The receptors shown here come from a human donor in good health. Some libraries in this study had Jurkat cell RNA spiked in.

This clonotype has only a few counts. The gene calls are TRBV4-2 and TRBJ2-5; 10 bases fit TRBD1. In germline, CDR1 is LGHNA, CDR2 YNFKEQ. With V trimmed by 0 bases and J by 5 bases, 15 bases remained unmatched. This CDR3 region has 19 residues. Here the CDR3 reads CASSQDSGQGGRIRETQYF. The CDR3 coding sequence is TGTGCCAGCAGCCAAGATTCCGGACAGGGGGGGCGTATAAGGGAGACCCAGTACTTC.

This clonotype was seen repeatedly, ten times or more. V gene TRBV20-1 combines with J gene TRBJ2-2; unclear D gene. CDR1 is DFQATT, CDR2 SNEGSKA, per germline (reference sequence). Trimming stripped 1 base from V and 3 bases from J, with 21 bases between. The CDR3 runs 18 residues. CDR3 nucleotides: TGCAGTGCTAGAGGGTTGATCGGAAGCGTCCGGGACACCGGGGAGCTGTTTTTT. It encodes CSARGLIGSVRDTGELFF.

This chain links TRBV2 with TRBJ2-3; 7 bases fit TRBD2. Per germline, CDR1 SNHLY and CDR2 FYNNEI. The CDR3 length is 17 residues. The V and J ends lost 1 base and 0 bases, in that order; junction bases with no gene match: 7. CDR3 coding DNA: TGTGCCAGCAGTGAAGAGACAATGCGGGAGAGCACAGATACGCAGTATTTT. Residues: CASSEETMRESTDTQYF.

The chain recombines TRBV20-1 with TRBJ1-5; D might be TRBD1 (6 bases). This CDR3 region has 14 residues. Germline V gene lookup returns CDR1 DFQATT and CDR2 SNEGSKA (reference sequence). Trimming shortened V by 6 bases and J by 2 bases, and 14 bases separated the two germline ends. CDR3 residues: CSAWGPGGNQPQHF. The CDR3 region has the DNA TGCAGTGCATGGGGCCCAGGGGGCAATCAGCCCCAGCATTTT.

The V and J genes are TRBV11-2 and TRBJ2-5; a possible D gene is TRBD2 (5 bases). The V gene's germline CDR1 is SGHAT and CDR2 FQNNGV. The CDR3 is made up of 12 amino acids. Trimming pared 5 bases from V and 10 bases from J, leaving 14 bases between. CDR3 protein: CASSPDGGGQYF. The CDR3 coding sequence is TGTGCCAGCAGCCCTGACGGAGGAGGCCAGTACTTC.

This clonotype was detected ten times or more. The DNA of the CDR3 is TGCAGTGCTAGGGGCGGGGGACCCTCCTTAAGCACAGATACGCAGTATTTT. Protein sequence: CSARGGGPSLSTDTQYF. This chain links TRBV20-1 with TRBJ2-3; TRBD2 agrees at 7 bases. Trimming cost V 3 bases and J 0 bases; bases outside gene matches: 12. The CDR3 spans 17 residues. Germline V gene lookup returns CDR1 DFQATT and CDR2 SNEGSKA (reference sequence).

The V gene is TRBV27, the J gene TRBJ2-7; tentative D call: TRBD2 (6 bases). V was pared by 2 bases and J by 3 bases, with 8 bases between. Looked up from germline, CDR1 is MNHEY and CDR2 is SMNVEV (reference sequence). This CDR3 comprises 13 residues. As DNA, the CDR3 is TGTGCCAGCAGTTTAACGGGACTCTACGAGCAGTACTTC. It codes for CASSLTGLYEQYF.

Ten or more counts support this clonotype. The chain recombines TRBV9 with TRBJ2-5, with D unresolved. Trimming pared 3 bases from V and 5 bases from J, leaving 17 bases between. The germline CDR1 and CDR2 sequences are SGDLS and YYNGEE. The CDR3 length is 15 residues. In nucleotides, the CDR3 is TGTGCCAGCAGCGAAGTCATAGCCATGGAGGAGACCCAGTACTTC. Its protein product is CASSEVIAMEETQYF.

This clonotype was seen many times. The V and J genes are TRBV7-9 and TRBJ1-1; a weak D match, TRBD1 (6 bases). Germline assignment: CDR1 SEHNR and CDR2 FQNEAQ (reference sequence). Between the trimmed V and J ends, which lost 4 bases and 2 bases, there was a span of 14 bases. This CDR3 contains 15 residues. The DNA for the CDR3 is TGTGCCAGCAGCTCCCCCCTGGACAGTAACACTGAAGCTTTCTTT. Translation gives CASSSPLDSNTEAFF.

The sample holds a few counts of this clonotype. With a much larger clone just one base away, this may be a read error. V gene TRBV6-2 or TRBV6-3 combines with J gene TRBJ2-3; unclear D gene. Per the germline V gene, CDR1 is MNHEY and CDR2 is SVGEGT. The CDR3 has 13 amino acids. The CDR3 reads CANSYFSTDTQYF. The CDR3 DNA is TGTGCCAACAGTTACTTCTCCACAGATACGCAGTATTTT.

V and J are TRBV2 and TRBJ2-7; D may correspond to TRBD1 or TRBD2 (5 bases each). Trimming took off 7 bases at V and 0 bases at J, with 19 bases between the two ends. The CDR3 is 16 amino acids. Germline values: CDR1 SNHLY, CDR2 FYNNEI. CDR3: CASTLLLLGVSYEQYF. The DNA of the CDR3 is TGTGCCAGCACCCTACTACTCCTGGGGGTCTCCTACGAGCAGTACTTC.

This clonotype occurred many times. This sequence joins TRBV27 and TRBJ1-2; D is unclear. The ends were cut back, 6 bases at V and 1 base at J, with 9 bases in the middle. Germline V gene sequence: CDR1 MNHEY, CDR2 SMNVEV (reference sequence). CDR3 length: 13 amino acids. CDR3 residues: CASSPFVNYGYTF. In DNA form, the CDR3 reads TGTGCCAGCAGCCCCTTCGTTAACTATGGCTACACCTTC.

In its sample, this clonotype was seen many times. The chain has TRBV20-1 and TRBJ2-1, with TRBD2 identical over 11 bases. The CDR3 runs to 14 residues. Germline-derived CDR1 and CDR2 are DFQATT and SNEGSKA (reference sequence). The V and J ends lost 5 bases and 7 bases, in that order; junction bases with no gene match: 7. CDR3 nucleotide sequence: TGCAGTGCTTTCGGGACTAGCGGTTTGAATGAGCAGTTCTTC. Protein: CSAFGTSGLNEQFF.

This clonotype showed up many times. This chain joins TRBV5-1 and TRBJ2-7; D unresolved. The ends were cut back, 2 bases at V and 2 bases at J, with 11 bases in the middle. Germline loops: CDR1 SGHRS, CDR2 YFSETQ. The CDR3 is made up of 14 amino acids. The CDR3 DNA reads TGCGCCAGCAGCTTATCTACTACCACCTACGAGCAGTACTTC. Its translation: CASSLSTTTYEQYF.